Following are 15 T cell receptor beta chains from one sample sequenced in a study of blood T cell repertoires in COVID-19. This table comes from immunoSEQ multiplex PCR, and its TCRdb copy is limited to in-frame clones, with some not included. The table includes approximately 300,000 clones, over 70% detected once. The sequencing sample was made of peripheral blood. The receptor source for this set is a woman between 45 and 60 years old with acute or convalescent COVID-19.

V gene TRBV4-1 combines with J gene TRBJ2-1; 8 bases are shared with TRBD2. This CDR3 is built from 15 residues. The V and J ends lost 2 bases and 3 bases, in that order; junction bases with no gene match: 3. Germline V CDR1 and CDR2: MGHRA, YSYEKL. CDR3 sequence (DNA): TGCGCCAGCAGCCAAAGCGGGGGCAACTACAATGAGCAGTTCTTC. It translates to CASSQSGGNYNEQFF.

This chain links TRBV11-2 with TRBJ2-5; 10 positions match TRBD2. Germline trimming cut 4 bases from V and 5 bases from J; bases unmatched to any gene: 7. The germline V gene encodes CDR1 SGHAT and CDR2 FQNNGV. The CDR3 covers 15 residues. The DNA of the CDR3 is TGTGCCAGCAGCTCTTGGACTAGCGGCGGGGAGACCCAGTACTTC. Residues: CASSSWTSGGETQYF.

CDR3 sequence: CASTVGRSTDTQYF. DNA for the CDR3: TGTGCCAGTACGGTGGGGCGAAGCACAGATACGCAGTATTTT. The chain combines TRBV19 with TRBJ2-3, with D maybe TRBD1 (5 bases). V was clipped by 7 bases and J by 0 bases, with 11 bases between them. This CDR3 contains 14 residues. Germline V gene sequence: CDR1 LNHDA, CDR2 SQIVND (reference sequence).

The chain carries TRBV7-2 and TRBJ2-3, with D perhaps TRBD2 (5 bases). Germline V gene data show CDR1 as SGHTA and CDR2 as FQGNSA. V was shortened by 7 bases and J by 2 bases, with 16 bases between the two germline ends. The CDR3 length is 15 residues. CDR3 region: CASTHRWEYTDTQYF. The CDR3 DNA reads TGTGCCAGCACCCATAGGTGGGAGTACACAGATACGCAGTATTTT.

This sequence joins TRBV19 and TRBJ2-7, with 10 positions matching TRBD1. Per the germline V gene, CDR1 is LNHDA and CDR2 is SQIVND (reference sequence). Unmatched junction bases numbered 9, after V lost 10 bases and J lost 3 bases. CDR3 length equals 14 residues. CDR3: CATSSGTGVYEQYF. As DNA, the CDR3 is TGTGCCACCTCGTCCGGGACAGGGGTCTACGAGCAGTACTTC.

There are a few counts of this clone. The rearrangement links TRBV3-1 (or the pseudogene TRBV3-2) to TRBJ2-3; D gene ambiguous. The germline V gene encodes CDR1 LGHDT and CDR2 YNNKEL (reference sequence). The ends were cut back, 5 bases at V and 2 bases at J, with 20 bases in the middle. This CDR3 comprises 17 residues. The DNA for the CDR3 is TGTGCCAGCAGCTCCCCGCTCGACATACCTTTCACAGATACGCAGTATTTT. Translation: CASSSPLDIPFTDTQYF.

This chain connects TRBV27 to TRBJ2-2; D gene unclear. Trimming took off 0 bases at V and 1 base at J, with 6 bases between the two ends. CDR1 and CDR2 (germline): MNHEY, SMNVEV (reference sequence). The CDR3 is made up of 15 amino acids. The CDR3 DNA reads as TGTGCCAGCAGTTTATCTTGGCAGAACACCGGGGAGCTGTTTTTT. Translating gives CASSLSWQNTGELFF.

The chain is built from TRBV5-6 and TRBJ2-1; 8 nucleotides line up with TRBD1. The CDR3 spans 14 residues. The V and J ends lost 4 bases and 2 bases, in that order; junction bases with no gene match: 2. Germline V gives CDR1 SGHDT, CDR2 YYEEEE. The CDR3 nucleotides are TGTGCCAGCAGCCCGACAGGGGCCTACAATGAGCAGTTCTTC. Amino acids: CASSPTGAYNEQFF. Using reference TRBV5-6 and TRBJ2-1 for the parts outside the CDR3, the full variable domain is DAGVTQSPTHLIKTRGQQVTLRCSPKSGHDTVSWYQQALGQGPQFIFQYYEEEERQRGNFPDRFSGHQFPNYSSELNVNALLLGDSALYLCASSPTGAYNEQFFGPGTRLTVL.

The J gene is TRBJ1-2, the V gene TRBV5-1; D unclear. Germline V gives CDR1 SGHRS, CDR2 YFSETQ. CDR3 length: 14 residues. V was pared by 1 base and J by 8 bases, with 15 bases between. The CDR3 coding sequence is TGCGCCAGCAGCTTGAGGGCGGGCCTCCAAGGCTACACCTTC. Its translation is CASSLRAGLQGYTF.

The genes are TRBV24-1 and TRBJ1-1; 8 bases are shared with TRBD1. The V gene's germline CDR1 is KGHDR and CDR2 SFDVKD. The CDR3 has 15 residues. Trimming took 3 bases from V and 3 from J; bases not matched to a gene: 5. CDR3 DNA sequence: TGTGCCACCAGTGATGGAGGACAGGGCGACACTGAAGCTTTCTTT. It encodes CATSDGGQGDTEAFF.

The chain couples TRBV5-4 to TRBJ1-1; D not certain. From germline, CDR1 is SGHNT and CDR2 YYREEE (reference sequence). Trimming stripped 2 bases from V and 1 base from J, with 6 bases between. The CDR3 extends over 13 amino acids. The CDR3 reads CASSFPGNTEAFF. The CDR3 DNA is TGTGCCAGCAGCTTCCCAGGGAACACTGAAGCTTTCTTT.

The chain couples TRBV5-6 to TRBJ1-3; 7 nucleotides align to TRBD1. The CDR3 extends over 17 amino acids. Trimming took 4 bases from V and 0 from J; bases not matched to a gene: 10. Germline V gives CDR1 SGHDT, CDR2 YYEEEE. The CDR3 spells CASSPWDSLLSGNTIYF. In DNA, the CDR3 is TGTGCCAGCAGCCCCTGGGACAGTCTCCTCTCTGGAAACACCATATATTTT.

The chain recombines TRBV2 with TRBJ1-1; 8 bases fit TRBD1. Germline V gene lookup returns CDR1 SNHLY and CDR2 FYNNEI. The CDR3 runs to 13 residues. The trim removed 8 bases at V and 8 bases at J, leaving 10 bases unmatched. The CDR3 nucleotides are TGTGCCAGCGCTGGGACAGGCCGCATCGAAGCTTTCTTT. This sequence encodes CASAGTGRIEAFF.

The chain is built from TRBV19 and TRBJ1-2; weak D call: TRBD1 (6 bases). Deletions cut 3 bases from V and 5 bases from J, with 16 bases between. The V gene's germline CDR1 is LNHDA and CDR2 SQIVND (reference sequence). The CDR3 covers 15 residues. The CDR3 coding sequence is TGTGCCAGTAGTATGGAACGGTCGGGACATTATGGCTACACCTTC. Translation gives CASSMERSGHYGYTF.

The chain employs TRBV24-1 and TRBJ2-2, with no clear D. There are 13 residues in the CDR3. The germline V gene has CDR1 KGHDR and CDR2 SFDVKD. The V gene lost 5 bases and the J gene lost 5 bases, with 8 bases spanning the gap. CDR3 in DNA: TGTGCCACCAGTGTCGGGTCAACCGGGGAGCTGTTTTTT. Its translation: CATSVGSTGELFF.